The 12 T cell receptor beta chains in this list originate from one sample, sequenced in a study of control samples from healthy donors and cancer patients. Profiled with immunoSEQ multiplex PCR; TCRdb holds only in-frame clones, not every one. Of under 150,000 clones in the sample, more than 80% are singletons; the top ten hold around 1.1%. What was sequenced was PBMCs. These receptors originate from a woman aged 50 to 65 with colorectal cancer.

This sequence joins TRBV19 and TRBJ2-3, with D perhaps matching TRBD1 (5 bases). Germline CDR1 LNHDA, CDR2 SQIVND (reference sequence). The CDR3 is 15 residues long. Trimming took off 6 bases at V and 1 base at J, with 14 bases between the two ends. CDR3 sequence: CASRQTRARTDTQYF. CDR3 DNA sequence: TGTGCCAGTAGGCAGACCAGGGCTCGCACAGATACGCAGTATTTT.

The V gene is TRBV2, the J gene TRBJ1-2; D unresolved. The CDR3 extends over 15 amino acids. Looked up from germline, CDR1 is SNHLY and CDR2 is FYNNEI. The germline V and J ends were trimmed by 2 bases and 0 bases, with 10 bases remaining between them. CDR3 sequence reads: CASSELGRANYGYTF. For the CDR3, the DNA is TGTGCCAGCAGTGAATTGGGGAGAGCTAACTATGGCTACACCTTC.

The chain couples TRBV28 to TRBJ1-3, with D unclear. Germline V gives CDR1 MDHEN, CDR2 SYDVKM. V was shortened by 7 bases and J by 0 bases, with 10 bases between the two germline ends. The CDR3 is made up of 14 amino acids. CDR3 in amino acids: CASTDSTSGNTIYF. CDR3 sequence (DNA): TGTGCCAGCACCGACTCCACCTCTGGAAACACCATATATTTT.

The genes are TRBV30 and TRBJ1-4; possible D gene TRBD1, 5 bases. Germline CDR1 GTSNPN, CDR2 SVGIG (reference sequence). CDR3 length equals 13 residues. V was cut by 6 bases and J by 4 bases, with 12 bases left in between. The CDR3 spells CACARDGNEKLFF. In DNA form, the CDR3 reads TGTGCCTGTGCCCGGGACGGTAATGAAAAACTGTTTTTT.

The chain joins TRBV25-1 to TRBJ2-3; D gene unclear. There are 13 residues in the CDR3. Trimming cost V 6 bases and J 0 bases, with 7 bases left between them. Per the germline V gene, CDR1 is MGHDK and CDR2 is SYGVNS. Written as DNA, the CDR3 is TGTGCCAGCAGAACCTCTAGCACAGATACGCAGTATTTT. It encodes CASRTSSTDTQYF.

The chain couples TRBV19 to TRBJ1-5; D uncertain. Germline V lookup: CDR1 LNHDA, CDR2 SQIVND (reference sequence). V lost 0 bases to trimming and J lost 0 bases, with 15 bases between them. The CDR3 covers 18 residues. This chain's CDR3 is CASSIELGRSYSNQPQHF. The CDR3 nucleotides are TGTGCCAGTAGTATAGAATTAGGACGGAGCTATAGCAATCAGCCCCAGCATTTT.

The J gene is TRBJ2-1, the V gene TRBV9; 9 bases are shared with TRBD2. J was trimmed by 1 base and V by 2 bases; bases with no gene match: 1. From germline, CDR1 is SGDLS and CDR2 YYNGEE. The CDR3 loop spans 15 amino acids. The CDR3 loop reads CASSVGLASYNEQFF. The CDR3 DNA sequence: TGTGCCAGCAGCGTGGGACTAGCTTCCTACAATGAGCAGTTCTTC.

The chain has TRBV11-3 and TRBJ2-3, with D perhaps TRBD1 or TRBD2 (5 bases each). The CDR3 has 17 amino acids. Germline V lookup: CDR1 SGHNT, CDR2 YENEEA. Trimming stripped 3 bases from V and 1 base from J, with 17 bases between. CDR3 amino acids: CASSFGSGTARTDTQYF. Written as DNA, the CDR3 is TGTGCCAGCAGCTTCGGATCCGGGACGGCCCGCACAGATACGCAGTATTTT. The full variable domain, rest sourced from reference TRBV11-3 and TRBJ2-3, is EAGVVQSPRYKIIEKKQPVAFWCNPISGHNTLYWYLQNLGQGPELLIRYENEEAVDDSQLPKDRFSAERLKGVDSTLKIQPAELGDSAVYLCASSFGSGTARTDTQYFGPGTRLTVL.

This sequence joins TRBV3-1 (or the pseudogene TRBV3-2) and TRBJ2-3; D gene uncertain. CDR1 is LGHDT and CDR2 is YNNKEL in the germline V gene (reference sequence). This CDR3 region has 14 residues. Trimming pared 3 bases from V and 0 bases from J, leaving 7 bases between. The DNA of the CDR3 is TGTGCCAGCAGCCAGGGATCTAGCACAGATACGCAGTATTTT. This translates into CASSQGSSTDTQYF.

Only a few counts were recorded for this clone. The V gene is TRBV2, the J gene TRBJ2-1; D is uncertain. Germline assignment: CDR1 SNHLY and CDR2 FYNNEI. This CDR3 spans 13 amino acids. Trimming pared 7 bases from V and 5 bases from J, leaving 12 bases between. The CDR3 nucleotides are TGTGCCAGCACCGTAGACGGAAACAATGAGCAGTTCTTC. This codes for CASTVDGNNEQFF.

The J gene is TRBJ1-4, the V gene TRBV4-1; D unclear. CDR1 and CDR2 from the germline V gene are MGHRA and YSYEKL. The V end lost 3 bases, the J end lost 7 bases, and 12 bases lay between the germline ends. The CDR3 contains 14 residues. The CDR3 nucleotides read TGCGCCAGCAGCCATTCGGAGGAGGGTGAAAAACTGTTTTTT. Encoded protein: CASSHSEEGEKLFF.

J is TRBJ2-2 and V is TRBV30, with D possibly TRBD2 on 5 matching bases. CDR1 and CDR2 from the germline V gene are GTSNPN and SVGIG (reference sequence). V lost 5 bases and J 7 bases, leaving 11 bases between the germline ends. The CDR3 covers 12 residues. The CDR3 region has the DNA TGTGCCTGGGTAATCGGGGTCGGGGAGCTGTTTTTT. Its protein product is CAWVIGVGELFF.